These 3 T cell receptor beta chains came from one sample sequenced in a study of T-cell reconstitution after alpha-beta-depleted transplantation in children. Unique molecular identifiers tagged the TCRbeta library. TCRdb analysed the PCR reads with MiXCR anew, one entry per CDR3 protein. The sample has approximately 350,000 distinct CDR3 sequences, 13% seen once. Sequencing was performed on PBMCs, taken from the stem cell graft. These receptors were collected from a human donor who donated a stem cell graft to a child with Fanconi anemia.

This chain links TRBV5-1 with TRBJ2-7; tentative D call: TRBD2 (6 bases). Germline assignment: CDR1 SGHRS and CDR2 YFSETQ. This CDR3 comprises 14 residues. Trimming removed 4 bases at V and 3 bases at J, with 14 bases between. The CDR3 nucleotides read TGCGCCAGCAGCCCGGGGGTCTTAAACTACGAGCAGTACTTC. Its translation is CASSPGVLNYEQYF.

This clonotype was counted between two and nine times. This chain uses TRBV5-4 with TRBJ1-6; no clear D. The germline CDR1 and CDR2 sequences are SGHNT and YYREEE (reference sequence). V lost 3 bases and J lost 6, with 13 bases in between. The CDR3 covers 15 residues. CDR3 sequence: CASSSGRRTNSPLHF. The CDR3 nucleotides read TGTGCCAGCAGCTCAGGACGACGGACTAATTCACCCCTCCACTTT.

The V and J genes are TRBV5-1 and TRBJ2-3; tentatively, D is TRBD1 (5 bases). This CDR3 comprises 13 residues. Trimming cost V 7 bases and J 2 bases, with 11 bases left between them. The germline gives CDR1 SGHRS, CDR2 YFSETQ. The chain's CDR3 is CASSQTVTDTQYF. In DNA, the CDR3 is TGCGCCAGCTCACAGACAGTCACAGATACGCAGTATTTT.